Following are 32 T cell receptor beta chains from one sample sequenced in a study of tumor-infiltrating lymphocytes in glioblastoma multiforme. TCR beta libraries were built from RNA through three nested multiplex PCR rounds using modified ARM-PCR. Using its own MiXCR run on the multiplex PCR reads, TCRdb lists one record per CDR3 protein. The sample lists around 8,600 distinct CDR3 sequences, 74% occurring once. The sample comprised brain tumor tissue. These receptors all stem from a male donor with glioblastoma.

V and J are TRBV6-2 or TRBV6-3 and TRBJ2-5; D is undetermined. V shed 7 bases and J shed 5 bases, with 17 bases lying between them. Germline V gene data show CDR1 as MNHEY and CDR2 as SVGEGT. The CDR3 contains 14 residues. CDR3 coding DNA: TGTGCCAGCACGGGCGGCAGTGTGAGCGAGACCCAGTACTTC. Translating gives CASTGGSVSETQYF.

As to this clonotype: Germline is not matched at one junction end, which may reflect a read error. The chain recombines TRBV11-2 with TRBJ2-4, with 7 bases fitting TRBD1. Germline values: CDR1 SGHAT, CDR2 FQNNGV. This CDR3 spans 14 amino acids. DNA for the CDR3: TGTGCCAGCAGCCCGACAGGGACCAAATACATTCAGTACTTC. Its translation is CASSPTGTKYIQYF.

The chain couples TRBV11-2 to TRBJ2-7, with a possible D match to TRBD1 (5 bases). The V gene lost 1 base and the J gene lost 3 bases, with 13 bases spanning the gap. The germline CDR1 and CDR2 sequences are SGHAT and FQNNGV. There are 15 residues in the CDR3. CDR3 sequence: CASSLGAGQIYEQYF. The CDR3 DNA reads TGTGCCAGCAGCTTAGGGGCAGGGCAGATCTACGAGCAGTACTTC.

In the case of this clonotype: The junction departs from germline at one end; a sequencing error may be responsible. The V gene is TRBV20-1, the J gene TRBJ2-3, with TRBD2 identical over 9 bases. Germline values: CDR1 DFQATT, CDR2 SNEGSKA (reference sequence). The length of the CDR3 is 20 residues. CDR3 amino acids: CSASRPRLAGGPSSTNTQYF. The CDR3 nucleotides are TGCAGTGCTAGTCGCCCCCGACTTGCGGGAGGGCCGAGTAGCACAAATACGCAGTATTTT.

The chain uses TRBV20-1 and TRBJ2-1; 7 nucleotides agree with TRBD2. This CDR3 is 15 amino acids long. The germline V gene has CDR1 DFQATT and CDR2 SNEGSKA (reference sequence). J gave up 4 bases and V 3 bases, and 9 bases lay outside the gene matches. CDR3 protein: CSARGASGKYNEQFF. The CDR3 DNA sequence: TGCAGTGCTAGGGGAGCTAGCGGAAAATACAATGAGCAGTTCTTC.

V is TRBV11-2 and J is TRBJ2-2; 8 bases map to TRBD1. The germline V gene encodes CDR1 SGHAT and CDR2 FQNNGV. CDR3 length: 16 amino acids. Trimming at V came to 5 bases and at J to 7 bases, leaving 12 bases not matched to a gene. The CDR3 DNA is TGTGCCAGCAGCCCAGGCCAGGGGGCTTGGGGCGGGGAGCTGTTTTTT. Translating gives CASSPGQGAWGGELFF.

This clonotype was counted only a few times. DNA for the CDR3: TGTGCCATCAGTGAGTCTCTGGGGTCAGATGGCTACACCTTC. Protein product: CAISESLGSDGYTF. The chain links TRBV10-3 to TRBJ1-2; D is unclear. Trimming stripped 0 bases from V and 6 bases from J, with 11 bases between. This CDR3 spans 14 amino acids. Germline CDR1 reads ENHRY; CDR2 reads SYGVKD.

Of note for this clonotype: It is likely a read error, because the conserved phenylalanine at the end of the CDR3 is missing. The gene calls are TRBV29-1 and TRBJ1-1; no firm D call. The CDR3 has 13 amino acids. Germline assignment: CDR1 SQVTM and CDR2 ANQGSEA. CDR3 sequence (DNA): TGCATCGTTGAACATCCCAGCAACACTGAAGCTTTCCTT. Translation gives CIVEHPSNTEAFL.

There are many counts of this clonotype. V is TRBV2 and J is TRBJ1-2; D unclear. The CDR3 extends over 13 amino acids. The germline gives CDR1 SNHLY, CDR2 FYNNEI. The ends were cut back, 4 bases at V and 6 bases at J, with 12 bases in the middle. CDR3: CASSVYGEDGYTF. In DNA, the CDR3 is TGTGCCAGCAGTGTCTATGGGGAGGATGGCTACACCTTC.

The chain joins TRBV11-2 to TRBJ1-3; D unclear. CDR3 length: 16 residues. V was pared by 1 base and J by 0 bases, with 10 bases between. CDR1 and CDR2 from the germline V gene are SGHAT and FQNNGV. CDR3 amino acids: CASSLVGSYSGNTIYF. The CDR3 coding sequence is TGTGCCAGCAGCTTAGTAGGCTCCTACTCTGGAAACACCATATATTTT.

The chain combines TRBV6-5 with TRBJ1-5, with 8 bases lining up with TRBD1. Germline lookup yields CDR1 MNHEY and CDR2 SVGAGI. This CDR3 has 14 residues. The trim removed 6 bases at V and 5 bases at J, leaving 6 bases unmatched. CDR3 protein: CASSPGQGDQPQHF. As DNA, the CDR3 is TGTGCCAGCAGCCCAGGACAGGGAGATCAGCCCCAGCATTTT.

For this clonotype: A read error may account for a junction end that differs from germline. The chain joins TRBV13 to TRBJ2-7; 7 nucleotides align to TRBD2. The CDR3 is 18 residues long. Germline V gene sequence: CDR1 PRHDT, CDR2 FYEKMQ (reference sequence). The CDR3 DNA reads as TGTACCAGCAGCTTAGGATCTAGCGGATCTAGGGCCACCTACGAGCAATACTTC. This sequence encodes CTSSLGSSGSRATYEQYF.

V and J are TRBV11-2 and TRBJ2-3; D assignment may be TRBD1 or TRBD2 (5 bases each). The CDR3 has 13 amino acids. V was clipped by 3 bases and J by 5 bases, with 9 bases between them. Germline CDR1 reads SGHAT; CDR2 reads FQNNGV. CDR3 DNA: TGTGCCAGCAGCTTGGGGGTGCAAGATACGCAGTATTTT. Its protein product is CASSLGVQDTQYF.

The J gene is TRBJ2-2, the V gene TRBV11-1; 8 bases are shared with TRBD2. CDR3 length: 16 residues. V lost 5 bases and J lost 2; bases outside the gene matches: 7. Germline V gene sequence: CDR1 SGHAT, CDR2 FQDESV (reference sequence). This CDR3 is CASSLRTSGNTGELFF. In DNA form, the CDR3 reads TGTGCCAGCAGCCTGCGAACTAGCGGTAACACCGGGGAGCTGTTTTTT.

J is TRBJ2-1 and V is TRBV7-8; D may be TRBD2 (6 bases). With 5 bases removed from V and 4 bases from J, the gap between germline ends came to 15 bases. The CDR3 consists of 15 residues. CDR1 is SGHVS, CDR2 FQNEAQ, per germline. CDR3 residues: CASSEKFGGYNEQFF. CDR3 DNA: TGTGCCAGCAGCGAGAAGTTCGGGGGTTACAATGAGCAGTTCTTC.

This clonotype was found a few times. The gene calls are TRBV20-1 and TRBJ1-5; no reliable D call. V lost 3 bases and J 7 bases, leaving 19 bases between the germline ends. The CDR3 runs 15 residues. In germline, CDR1 is DFQATT, CDR2 SNEGSKA (reference sequence). CDR3 coding DNA: TGCAGTGCTAGTGGGCAAGGCAGTTTGATGCAGCCCCAGCATTTT. Protein product: CSASGQGSLMQPQHF.

J is TRBJ1-5 and V is TRBV6-2 or TRBV6-3, with D unresolved. Germline V gene lookup returns CDR1 MNHEY and CDR2 SVGEGT. The V end lost 6 bases, the J end lost 0 bases, and 6 bases lay between the germline ends. The CDR3 runs 13 residues. The CDR3 nucleotides are TGTGCCAGCAGCCGTTATAGCAATCAGCCCCAGCATTTT. Residues: CASSRYSNQPQHF.

Points on this clonotype: This may be a read error, as it is one base from a much larger clone. Because the CDR3's place on the DNA is in doubt, the DNA is left out and the CDR3 is given as listed by TCRdb. This chain links TRBV11-2 with TRBJ2-1; the DNA was not used to check the table's D call, TRBD2. Looked up from germline, CDR1 is SGHAT and CDR2 is FQNNGV. The CDR3 spans 21 residues, counting both ends. The CDR3 spells CASSFYICSARDEEGLYEQFF.

V is TRBV20-1 and J is TRBJ2-1, with unresolved D. Germline lookup yields CDR1 DFQATT and CDR2 SNEGSKA (reference sequence). V shed 6 bases and J shed 5 bases, with 14 bases lying between them. The CDR3 length is 13 residues. The CDR3 spells CSARWRRDNEQFF. The CDR3 DNA is TGCAGTGCCAGGTGGAGAAGAGACAATGAGCAGTTCTTC.

With respect to this clonotype: A junction end diverges from the germline sequence, so it may reflect a read error. J is TRBJ2-2 and V is TRBV11-2; 7 positions match TRBD2. CDR1 is SGHAT and CDR2 is FQNNGV in the germline V gene. The CDR3 length is 20 residues. The CDR3 loop is CANTPPFGQGLAVNIGELFF. CDR3 DNA: TGTGCCAACACCCCCCCATTCGGCCAAGGGCTAGCGGTAAACATCGGGGAGCTGTTTTTT.

This rearrangement joins TRBV29-1 to TRBJ1-1, with 10 bases aligning to TRBD1. The length of the CDR3 is 12 residues. J gave up 3 bases and V 7 bases, and 2 bases lay outside the gene matches. In germline, CDR1 is SQVTM, CDR2 ANQGSEA. The CDR3 loop reads CSGTGGYTEAFF. CDR3 coding DNA: TGCAGCGGGACAGGGGGGTACACTGAAGCTTTCTTT.

This clonotype has ten or more counts. The rearrangement uses TRBV28 and TRBJ1-5, with 7 bases aligning to TRBD1. The CDR3 sequence is 15 residues long. CDR1 is MDHEN, CDR2 SYDVKM, per germline. With 2 bases clipped from V and 3 bases from J, the junction kept 4 bases outside the gene matches. The CDR3 loop is CASSLGRGPNQPQHF. In DNA, the CDR3 is TGTGCCAGCAGTTTAGGTAGGGGGCCCAATCAGCCCCAGCATTTT.

About this clonotype itself: One end of the junction varies from germline; a read error may be responsible. This sequence joins TRBV11-2 and TRBJ2-7; D not resolved. CDR3 size: 16 residues. Per germline, CDR1 SGHAT and CDR2 FQNNGV. CDR3 bases: TGTGCCAGCAGCTTAGCTGGGTTCAGCCACTCCTATGAGCAGTACTTC. This encodes CASSLAGFSHSYEQYF.

J is TRBJ2-1 and V is TRBV11-2; D possibly corresponds to TRBD1 (5 bases). CDR3 length equals 15 residues. Germline lookup yields CDR1 SGHAT and CDR2 FQNNGV. Between the trimmed V and J ends, which lost 0 bases and 12 bases, there was a span of 18 bases. This chain's CDR3 is CASSLDLERGNRQFF. CDR3 bases: TGTGCCAGCAGCTTAGACCTAGAAAGGGGCAATCGGCAGTTCTTC. The full variable domain, completed using reference TRBV11-2 and TRBJ2-1, is EAGVAQSPRYKIIEKRQSVAFWCNPISGHATLYWYQQILGQGPKLLIQFQNNGVVDDSQLPKDRFSAERLKGVDSTLKIQPAKLEDSAVYLCASSLDLERGNRQFFGPGTRLTVL.

With regard to this clonotype: A read error may account for a junction end that differs from germline. The J gene is TRBJ2-7, the V gene TRBV11-2; tentative D call: TRBD2 (5 bases). The CDR3 extends over 15 amino acids. The germline CDR1 and CDR2 sequences are SGHAT and FQNNGV. CDR3 sequence reads: CASGFSSLAVHEQYF. Written as DNA, the CDR3 is TGTGCCAGCGGCTTCTCTAGCCTAGCAGTACACGAGCAGTACTTC.

The chain has TRBV29-1 and TRBJ1-1, with D hard to call. This CDR3 has 13 residues. Germline values: CDR1 SQVTM, CDR2 ANQGSEA. Trimming shortened V by 2 bases and J by 3 bases, and 10 bases separated the two germline ends. DNA of the CDR3: TGCAGCGTTGAACACCCCAGCGACACTGAAGCTTTCTTT. Encoded protein: CSVEHPSDTEAFF.

The genes are TRBV5-1 and TRBJ2-1; 9 bases are a match to TRBD1. This CDR3 is built from 14 residues. CDR1 and CDR2 (germline): SGHRS, YFSETQ. Here the CDR3 DNA reads TGCGACAGAAGCCTAGGGACAGGGAGCGATGAGCAGTTCTTC. Translating gives CDRSLGTGSDEQFF. Drawing the rest from reference TRBV5-1 and TRBJ2-1, the complete variable domain is KAGVTQTPRYLIKTRGQQVTLSCSPISGHRSVSWYQQTPGQGLQFLFEYFSETQRNKGNFPGRFSGRQFSNSRSEMNVSTLELGDSALYLCDRSLGTGSDEQFFGPGTRLTVL.

The rearrangement links TRBV20-1 to TRBJ2-5, with 10 positions matching TRBD1. V shed 1 base, J shed 5 bases, and the junction held 7 bases outside the gene matches. The CDR3 is 15 residues long. Per germline, CDR1 DFQATT and CDR2 SNEGSKA (reference sequence). The CDR3 here is CSARVDRGSVETQYF. CDR3 DNA sequence: TGCAGTGCTAGAGTGGACAGGGGGTCGGTCGAGACCCAGTACTTC.

This clonotype is labeled medium-sized. The chain carries TRBV12-3 or TRBV12-4 and TRBJ2-3; 8 bases agree with TRBD2. The CDR3 has 17 amino acids. The J segment lost 6 bases and the V segment lost 3 bases, leaving 14 bases of the junction unmatched. The CDR3 nucleotides read TGTGCCAGCAGTTTGGGTCGGGAGGGTCTGGGACCGGATACGCAGTATTTT. This gives the protein CASSLGREGLGPDTQYF.

The sample holds one count of this clonotype. V usage is TRBV11-3 and J usage is TRBJ1-4; tentative D call: TRBD1 (5 bases). The V end lost 6 bases, the J end lost 13 bases, and 21 bases lay between the germline ends. This CDR3 region has 14 residues. Germline values: CDR1 SGHNT, CDR2 YENEEA. The chain's CDR3 is CASREGPSPETLFF. DNA for the CDR3: TGTGCCAGCAGGGAGGGGCCATCTCCAGAGACACTGTTTTTT. The whole variable domain, filled in from reference TRBV11-3 and TRBJ1-4, reads EAGVVQSPRYKIIEKKQPVAFWCNPISGHNTLYWYLQNLGQGPELLIRYENEEAVDDSQLPKDRFSAERLKGVDSTLKIQPAELGDSAVYLCASREGPSPETLFFGSGTQLSVL.

Only a few counts were recorded for this clonotype. The V gene is TRBV19, the J gene TRBJ2-1; TRBD2 is a possible D gene (6 bases). Germline V gene sequence: CDR1 LNHDA, CDR2 SQIVND (reference sequence). V lost 3 bases to trimming and J lost 10 bases, with 16 bases between them. The CDR3 extends over 14 amino acids. CDR3 sequence reads: CASSISQGGEEQFF. Written as DNA, the CDR3 is TGTGCCAGTAGTATCAGTCAGGGAGGTGAAGAGCAGTTCTTC.

The chain employs TRBV4-2 and TRBJ2-7; D could derive from TRBD1 or TRBD2 (5 bases each). The V and J ends lost 0 bases and 4 bases respectively, with 13 bases between them. Germline V lookup: CDR1 LGHNA, CDR2 YNFKEQ. This CDR3 has 15 residues. The CDR3: CASSQESGPKYEQYF. CDR3 nucleotides: TGTGCCAGCAGCCAAGAATCGGGACCTAAATACGAGCAGTACTTC.